This entry lists 13 T cell receptor beta chains sequenced from one sample in a study of identical twins. Using its own MiXCR run on the 5' RACE reads, TCRdb lists one record per CDR3 protein. The repertoire includes just under 550,000 distinct CDR3 sequences, about 15% of them detected once, and around 0.48% sits in the top ten. The sample also formed part of further work on yellow fever vaccine responses in identical twins.

Sequencing was carried out using CD4+ T cells sorted from blood. The receptors shown here come from a young woman in good health.

With respect to this clonotype: The final CDR3 position lacks the conserved phenylalanine or tryptophan, pointing to a likely read error. It is unclear where the CDR3 begins or ends on the DNA, so no DNA is shown, and the CDR3 is as TCRdb lists it. The CDR3 reads CASSFGLAGDLSTKTDS. The J gene is TRBJ2-5, the V gene TRBV12-3 or TRBV12-4; TRBD1, as called in the table, went unchecked against the DNA. The CDR3 is made up of 17 amino acids, end residues included.

The chain links TRBV27 to TRBJ1-1; D ambiguous. Germline CDR1 is MNHEY and CDR2 is SMNVEV (reference sequence). Trimming removed 5 bases from V and 6 bases from J, with 16 bases in between. This CDR3 has 14 residues. The CDR3 region has the DNA TGTGCCAGCAGTCAACCGGGAGGCCCTCCTGAAGCTTTCTTT. This codes for CASSQPGGPPEAFF.

This clonotype showed up just a few times. The CDR3 nucleotides read TGTGCCAGCAGCTTAGGTCCAGGGGGATTGATTAGTCAGCCCCAGCATTTT. Translation: CASSLGPGGLISQPQHF. This chain links TRBV11-2 with TRBJ1-5; 7 bases fit TRBD1. This CDR3 comprises 17 residues. V trimming: 1 base; J trimming: 6 bases; junction bases outside the gene matches: 12. CDR1 is SGHAT, CDR2 FQNNGV, per germline.

The chain carries TRBV20-1 and TRBJ2-1; D might be TRBD2 (6 bases). Germline values: CDR1 DFQATT, CDR2 SNEGSKA (reference sequence). The CDR3 extends over 15 amino acids. Trimming took off 3 bases at V and 2 bases at J, with 14 bases between the two ends. CDR3 amino acids: CSARWTTNTYNEQFF. CDR3 DNA: TGCAGTGCTAGGTGGACTACCAATACCTACAATGAGCAGTTCTTC.

V usage is TRBV3-1 and J usage is TRBJ2-3; TRBD2 aligns across 7 bases. The V segment lost 4 bases and the J segment 2 bases; nucleotides outside the gene matches: 9. CDR3 length equals 16 residues. Germline-derived CDR1 and CDR2 are LGHDT and YNNKEL (reference sequence). The CDR3 DNA sequence: TGTGCCAGCAGCCCCCCGGGCGGGGGTCTCACAGATACGCAGTATTTT. Protein: CASSPPGGGLTDTQYF.

This clonotype was seen more than once but under ten times. The chain recombines TRBV2 with TRBJ1-5; D uncertain. Germline V gene data show CDR1 as SNHLY and CDR2 as FYNNEI. Trimming pared 3 bases from V and 0 bases from J, leaving 6 bases between. The CDR3 runs to 14 residues. The CDR3 nucleotides are TGTGCCAGCAGTGATGCCAGTAGCAATCAGCCCCAGCATTTT. Translation: CASSDASSNQPQHF.

This clonotype appeared a few times. The chain employs TRBV5-1 and TRBJ2-1; D possibly matches TRBD1 or TRBD2 (7 bases each). The V end lost 4 bases, the J end lost 3 bases, and 14 bases lay between the germline ends. The germline CDR1 and CDR2 sequences are SGHRS and YFSETQ. This CDR3 has 15 residues. CDR3 protein: CASSPGGQSYNEQFF. CDR3 DNA sequence: TGCGCCAGCAGCCCGGGGGGACAGAGCTACAATGAGCAGTTCTTC.

CDR3 in DNA: TGTGCGTCGCGGCTAGCGGGGAACCAGTTCTTC. Translating it yields CASRLAGNQFF. The chain is built from TRBV5-6 and TRBJ2-1; TRBD2 aligns across 9 bases. Germline CDR1 reads SGHDT; CDR2 reads YYEEEE. The CDR3 runs 11 residues.

This rearrangement joins TRBV20-1 to TRBJ2-7; tentatively, D is TRBD1 (5 bases). The V end was cut by 1 base, the J end by 2 bases, with 15 bases between. The CDR3 is 15 residues long. Germline V gene sequence: CDR1 DFQATT, CDR2 SNEGSKA (reference sequence). In nucleotides, the CDR3 is TGCAGTGCTAGAGGGGGCTCGGGCCAGACCTACGAGCAGTACTTC. Translating it yields CSARGGSGQTYEQYF.

This clonotype was observed a few times. The gene calls are TRBV20-1 and TRBJ2-2; D possibly uses TRBD1 or TRBD2 (6 bases each). The CDR3 has 12 residues. Germline V gene data show CDR1 as DFQATT and CDR2 as SNEGSKA (reference sequence). The CDR3 loop is CSGYGGPGELFF. In DNA form, the CDR3 reads TGCAGCGGGTACGGGGGCCCCGGGGAGCTGTTTTTT.

This clonotype was seen more than once but under ten times. This sequence joins TRBV7-2 and TRBJ1-5; TRBD1 matches at 8 bases. The CDR3 contains 15 residues. CDR1 is SGHTA, CDR2 FQGNSA, per germline. The J segment lost 5 bases and the V segment lost 4 bases, leaving 7 bases of the junction unmatched. The CDR3 spells CASSSTGTGYQPQHF. The CDR3, as DNA: TGTGCCAGCAGCTCCACCGGGACAGGCTATCAGCCCCAGCATTTT.

J is TRBJ2-5 and V is TRBV3-1, with D hard to call. The CDR3 is 14 residues long. The V end was cut by 4 bases, the J end by 5 bases, with 14 bases between. The germline CDR1 and CDR2 sequences are LGHDT and YNNKEL (reference sequence). The CDR3 loop reads CASSLQRLRETQYF. Here the CDR3 DNA reads TGTGCCAGCAGCCTCCAGAGACTGCGGGAGACCCAGTACTTC.

DNA for the CDR3: TGTGCCAGCAGCAGACGAGGGAAGAACACTGAAGCTTTCTTT. This gives the protein CASSRRGKNTEAFF. The V call is TRBV21-1, the J call TRBJ1-1. TRBV21-1 is a pseudogene. This CDR3 is 14 amino acids long.